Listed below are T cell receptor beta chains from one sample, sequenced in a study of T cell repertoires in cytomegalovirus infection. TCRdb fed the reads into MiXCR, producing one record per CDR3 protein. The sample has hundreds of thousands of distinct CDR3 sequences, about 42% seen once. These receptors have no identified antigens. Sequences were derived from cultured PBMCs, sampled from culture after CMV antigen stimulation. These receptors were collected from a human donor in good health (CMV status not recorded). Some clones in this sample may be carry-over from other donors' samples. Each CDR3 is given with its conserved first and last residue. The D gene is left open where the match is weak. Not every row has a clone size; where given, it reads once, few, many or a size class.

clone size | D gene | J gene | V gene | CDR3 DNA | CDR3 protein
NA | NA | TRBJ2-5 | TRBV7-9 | TGTGCCAGCAGCTTAGGGGCCAACCAAGAGACCCAGTACTTC | CASSLGANQETQYF
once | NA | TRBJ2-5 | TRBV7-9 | TGTGCCAGCAGCTTATCTCTCTGGGGTAGAGGGGGAGAGACCCAGTACTTC | CASSLSLWGRGGETQYF
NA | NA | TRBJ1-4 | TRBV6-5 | TGTGCCAGCAGTCCCGAGGGGTCCTCCGGAAAACTGTTTTTT | CASSPEGSSGKLFF
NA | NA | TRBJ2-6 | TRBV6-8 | TGTGCCAGCAGTCCCACGGCGGTATCTGGGGCCAACGTCCTGACTTTC | CASSPTAVSGANVLTF
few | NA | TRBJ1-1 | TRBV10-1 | TGCGCCAGCAGTGAGTCGGGCGTATACAGTTCGATGAACACTGAAGCTTTCTTT | CASSESGVYSSMNTEAFF
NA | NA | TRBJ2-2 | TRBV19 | TGTGCCAGTAGCATCAGTCGGGCCGGGGAGCTGTTTTTT | CASSISRAGELFF
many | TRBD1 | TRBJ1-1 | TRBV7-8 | TGTGCCAGCAGCTTAGTCCCGACAGGGGGCTGGTACACTGAAGCTTTCTTT | CASSLVPTGGWYTEAFF
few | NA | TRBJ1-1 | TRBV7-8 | TGTGCCAGCAGCTTAGCGGGGTTGAGGGGGTCGGACACTGAAGCTTTCTTT | CASSLAGLRGSDTEAFF
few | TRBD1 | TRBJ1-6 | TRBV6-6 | TGTGCCAGCAGTCAGGGGGGCGGTTCACCCCTCCACTTT | CASSQGGGSPLHF
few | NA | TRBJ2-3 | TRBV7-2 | TGTGCCAGCAGCTTAGGTCTCCGGCCAGATACGCAGTATTTT | CASSLGLRPDTQYF
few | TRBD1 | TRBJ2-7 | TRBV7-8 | TGTGCCAGCAGTACCACCGGGACAGAGACCTACGAGCAGTACTTC | CASSTTGTETYEQYF
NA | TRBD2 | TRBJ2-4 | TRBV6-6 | TGTGCCAGCAGTTACTCGACCGGACTAGCGGAACTAGCCAAAAACATTCAGTACTTC | CASSYSTGLAELAKNIQYF
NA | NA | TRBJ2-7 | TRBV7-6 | TGTGCCAGCGCGGGCGGGGAGGCAGGCGAGCAGTACTTC | CASAGGEAGEQYF
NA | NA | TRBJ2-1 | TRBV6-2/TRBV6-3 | TGTGCCAGCAGTTATGTGAACTTCATGTTCTTC | CASSYVNFMFF
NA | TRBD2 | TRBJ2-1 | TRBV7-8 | TGTGCCAGCAGCTTCTTAAGATGGCTAGCGGGCTCCAATGAGCAGTTCTTC | CASSFLRWLAGSNEQFF
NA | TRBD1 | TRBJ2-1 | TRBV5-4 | TGTGCCAGCTCAAGCCGGGACAGACTTATCTACAATGAGCAGTTCTTC | CASSSRDRLIYNEQFF
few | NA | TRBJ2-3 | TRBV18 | TGTGCCAGCGCACCCCCCACGGGTACGCAGTATTTT | CASAPPTGTQYF
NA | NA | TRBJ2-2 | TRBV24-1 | TGTGCCACCAGTCCGGGGGACGGCACCGGGGAGCTGTTTTTT | CATSPGDGTGELFF
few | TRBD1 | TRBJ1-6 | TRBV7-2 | TGTGCCAGCAGCTTAACTGGACAGGGTATAGGATCCTATAATTCACCCCTCCACTTT | CASSLTGQGIGSYNSPLHF
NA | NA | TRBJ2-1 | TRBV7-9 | TGTGCCAGCAGCTTAGTGGGACTCCACAATGAGCAGTTCTTC | CASSLVGLHNEQFF
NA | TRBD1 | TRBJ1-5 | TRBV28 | TGTGCCAGCAGAGAGGACAGGGGGCATCAGCCCCAGCATTTT | CASREDRGHQPQHF
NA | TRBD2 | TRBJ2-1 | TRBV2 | TGTGCCAGCCTCGGGTTAGCGGGGAATGAGCAGTTCTTC | CASLGLAGNEQFF
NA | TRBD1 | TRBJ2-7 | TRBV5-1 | TGCGCCAGCAGCCCAGCCATGGACAGGGTGGTCGAGCAGTACTTC | CASSPAMDRVVEQYF
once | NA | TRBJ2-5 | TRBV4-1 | TGCGCCAGCAGCCTATGGCTGGGTGGAGAGACCCAGTACTTC | CASSLWLGGETQYF
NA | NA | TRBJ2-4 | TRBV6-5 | TGTGCCAGCAGTTATAACAGGGTTGGCAAAAACATTCAGTACTTC | CASSYNRVGKNIQYF
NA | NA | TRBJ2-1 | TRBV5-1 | TGCGCCAGCATCTCCGGAAGGCACAATGAGCAGTTCTTC | CASISGRHNEQFF
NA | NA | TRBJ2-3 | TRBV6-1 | TGTGCCAGCAGTGCCCGAGCCGGGACATTCGCAGATACGCAGTATTTT | CASSARAGTFADTQYF
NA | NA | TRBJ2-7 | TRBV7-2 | TGTGCCAGCAGCTTATCGGCGGGGCTCTCCTACGAGCAGTACTTC | CASSLSAGLSYEQYF
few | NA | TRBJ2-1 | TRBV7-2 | TGTGCCAGCAGCCCAGCCGGGACTGGATACAATGAGCAGTTCTTC | CASSPAGTGYNEQFF
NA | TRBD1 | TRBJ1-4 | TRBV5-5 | TGTGCCAGCAGCTTGACCCGGGACAGGGATCGAAAACTGTTTTTT | CASSLTRDRDRKLFF
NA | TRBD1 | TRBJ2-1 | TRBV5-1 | TGCGCCAGCATCCCCGGGACAGGGGTCCATGAGCAGTTCTTC | CASIPGTGVHEQFF
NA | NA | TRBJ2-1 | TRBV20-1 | TGCAGTGCTGGCCGAGGGCTAGCGGCTGGGGGGCTGTTCTTC | CSAGRGLAAGGLFF
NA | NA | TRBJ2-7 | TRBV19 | TGTGCCAGTAGTATAGGCGATTGGGGCTACGAGCAGTACTTC | CASSIGDWGYEQYF
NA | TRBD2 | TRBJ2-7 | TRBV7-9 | TGTGCCAGCAGCACCCGGACTAGCGGGGACTACGAGCAGTACTTC | CASSTRTSGDYEQYF
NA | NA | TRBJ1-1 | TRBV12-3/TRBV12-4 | TGTGCCAGCAGGTTTGGGTTCACTGAAGCTTTCTTT | CASRFGFTEAFF
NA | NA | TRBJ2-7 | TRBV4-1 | TGCGCCAGCAGCCAAGATTACGACTATTACTCCTACGAGCAGTACTTC | CASSQDYDYYSYEQYF